The clone carrying this T cell receptor (beta chain) occurred a few times. What it binds is unknown. This entry is derived from a study of cytomegalovirus exposure and HLA in healthy donors. Background on the study: Genotyping of 400 or so donors showed that around 86% belonged to the Caucasian-associated ancestry cluster. Regarding the study as a whole: An analysis was carried out later, and it reportedly showed fewer N-insertions in an Asian-associated ancestry cluster than the approximately 610-donor mean. In vitro checks showed that a few CMV-associated chains really do target CMV antigens. Previous analysis showed most TCR beta V segments were productive about 90% or about 30% of the time.

Researchers ran the PCR with 60 Vbeta and 13 Jbeta primers. The method was immunoSEQ multiplex PCR; TCRdb's version includes in-frame clones alone and lacks a portion of them. The sample includes around 97,000 clones, around 81% seen only once; the top ten take about 4.9%. The CDR3 covers 15 residues. Trimming cost V 4 bases and J 6 bases, with 17 bases left between them. The germline V gene has CDR1 SGHNT and CDR2 YYREEE (reference sequence). The clonotype was recovered from a man aged 40-49 years in good health and CMV-seropositive. The J gene is TRBJ2-1, the V gene TRBV5-4; D possibly corresponds to TRBD2 (7 bases). Sequenced: PBMCs. CDR3 DNA sequence: TGTGCCAGCAGCATAGGCGGGGGCCAGGTCAATGAGCAGTTCTTC. Protein product: CASSIGGGQVNEQFF. Drawing the rest from reference TRBV5-4 and TRBJ2-1, the complete variable domain is ETGVTQSPTHLIKTRGQQVTLRCSSQSGHNTVSWYQQALGQGPQFIFQYYREEENGRGNFPPRFSGLQFPNYSSELNVNALELDDSALYLCASSIGGGQVNEQFFGPGTRLTVL.